This T cell receptor beta chain came from a study of early T cells in non-severe SARS-CoV-2 infection (dated by TCRdb to 2020 to 2022). At the level of the whole study: TCR sequencing used bulk RNA from unsorted whole blood, so alpha and beta chains could not be paired.

The investigation overall reported the following: VDJdb matching was skewed toward anti-spike CD8 responses and likely underestimated virus-specific expansions, missing private and CD4 specificities.

The CDR3 spans 15 residues, from the cysteine through the phenylalanine. The sequence is cut down to CDR3 DNA, 45 bases in frame from base 1. From a lookup of the germline V gene, CDR1 and CDR2 are MNHEY and SVGAGI. Trimming takes 6 bases from V and 2 bases from J, and the germline ends sit 16 bases apart. Set within a cohort of healthcare workers in London, UK, this nested case-control study involved weekly PCR testing of nasopharyngeal swabs along with blood sampling. Healthcare workers were recruited between 23 and 31 March 2020, during the week of the UK lockdown, and were followed weekly for up to roughly 15 weeks. This clonotype has more than one count but fewer than ten. The specificity of this receptor is unknown. No clone much larger than this one lies a single base away; base qualities are absent. The library relied on 5' RACE. The instrument given in TCRdb is NextSeq 500. Unique molecular identifiers were attached to individual cDNA molecules in the TCR library protocol so that sequencing error and PCR bias could be corrected. Both TCR alpha and beta chains were sequenced, and tight co-correlation was observed between alpha and beta sequence abundances in each sample. The source study handled its data this way. Decombinator V4 was used to perform V gene, J gene and CDR3 annotation of TCR sequences. TCRs were defined as expanded if a significant change between any two time points was detected under a Poisson model with p below 0.0001. TCR abundances were normalised to the total number of TCRs sequenced per sample and were expressed as counts per million. TRAV1-2 paired with TRAJ12, TRAJ20 or TRAJ33 defined MAIT TCRs, while TRAV10 paired with TRAJ18 defined iNKT TCRs. VDJdb, accessed 1 November 2021, was searched for CMV, EBV and SARS-CoV-2 annotated TCRs, with TCRs annotated for multiple antigens excluded. TCRdb took the public reads, trimmed them with fastp at Q25, ran MiXCR for clone calling and kept in-frame beta chains. A single entry per CDR3 protein holds the most common genes and DNA from its merged rows. The V and J calls, along with clone size, are taken from TCRdb and not from the paper's own processing. This sample comprises about 20,000 distinct CDR3 sequences, more than 5% of them detected only once. Of the sample, about 14% is held by the ten largest clones.

Sequencing used whole blood, obtained at baseline. The sequence is built from TRBV6-5 and TRBJ1-1, with a tentative D gene TRBD1 over 6 matching bases. The origin of this receptor is an adult who was a healthcare worker with PCR-confirmed SARS-CoV-2 infection or an uninfected control (not recorded which). The nucleotides read TGTGCCAGCAGCTCAACCGGGGGGGGCAACACTGAAGCTTTCTTT. Its translation reads: CASSSTGGGNTEAFF.